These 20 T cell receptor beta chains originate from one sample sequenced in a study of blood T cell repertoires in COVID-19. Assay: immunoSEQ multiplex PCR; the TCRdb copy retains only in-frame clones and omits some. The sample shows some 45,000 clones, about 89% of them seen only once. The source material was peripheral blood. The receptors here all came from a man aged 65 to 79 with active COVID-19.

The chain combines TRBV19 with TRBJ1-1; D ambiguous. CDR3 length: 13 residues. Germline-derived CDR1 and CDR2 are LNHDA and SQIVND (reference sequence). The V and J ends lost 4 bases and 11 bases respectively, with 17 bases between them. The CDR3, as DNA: TGTGCCAGTAGTAAAGGACTGGCCTTGGGTGCTTTCTTT. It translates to CASSKGLALGAFF. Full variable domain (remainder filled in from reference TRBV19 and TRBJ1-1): DGGITQSPKYLFRKEGQNVTLSCEQNLNHDAMYWYRQDPGQGLRLIYYSQIVNDFQKGDIAEGYSVSREKKESFPLTVTSAQKNPTAFYLCASSKGLALGAFFGQGTRLTVV.

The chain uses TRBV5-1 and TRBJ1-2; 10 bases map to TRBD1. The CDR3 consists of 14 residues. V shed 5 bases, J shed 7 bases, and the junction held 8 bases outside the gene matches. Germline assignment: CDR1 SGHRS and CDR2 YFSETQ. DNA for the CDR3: TGCGCCAGCAGTTCCGGGACAGGGGACGGTGGCTACACCTTC. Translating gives CASSSGTGDGGYTF.

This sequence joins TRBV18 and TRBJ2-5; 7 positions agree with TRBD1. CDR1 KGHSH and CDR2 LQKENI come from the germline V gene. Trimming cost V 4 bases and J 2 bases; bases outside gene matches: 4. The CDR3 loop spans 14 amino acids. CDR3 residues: CASSLGQVQETQYF. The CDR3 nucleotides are TGTGCCAGCTCACTCGGACAGGTGCAAGAGACCCAGTACTTC.

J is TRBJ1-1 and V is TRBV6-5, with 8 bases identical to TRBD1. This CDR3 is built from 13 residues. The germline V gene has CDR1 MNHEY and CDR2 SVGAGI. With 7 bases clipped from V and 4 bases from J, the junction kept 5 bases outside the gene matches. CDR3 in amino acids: CASKPGGGTEAFF. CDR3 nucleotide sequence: TGTGCCAGCAAGCCAGGGGGCGGCACTGAAGCTTTCTTT.

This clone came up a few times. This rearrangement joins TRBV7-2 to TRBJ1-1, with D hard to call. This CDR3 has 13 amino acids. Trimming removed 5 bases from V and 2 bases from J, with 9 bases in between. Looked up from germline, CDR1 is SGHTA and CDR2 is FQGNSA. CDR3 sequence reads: CASSPQINTEAFF. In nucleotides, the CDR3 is TGTGCCAGCAGCCCACAAATCAACACTGAAGCTTTCTTT.

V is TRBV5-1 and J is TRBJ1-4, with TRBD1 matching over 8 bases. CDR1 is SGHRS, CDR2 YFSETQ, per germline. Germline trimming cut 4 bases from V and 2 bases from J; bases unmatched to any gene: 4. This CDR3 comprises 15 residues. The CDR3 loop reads CASSSTGGTNEKLFF. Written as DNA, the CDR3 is TGCGCCAGCAGCAGTACAGGGGGGACTAATGAAAAACTGTTTTTT.

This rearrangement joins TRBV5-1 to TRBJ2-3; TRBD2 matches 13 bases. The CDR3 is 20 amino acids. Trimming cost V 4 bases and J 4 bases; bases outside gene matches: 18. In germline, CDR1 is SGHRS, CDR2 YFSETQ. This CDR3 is CASSVGLQRLAGGVADTQYF. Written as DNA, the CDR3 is TGCGCCAGCAGCGTTGGCTTACAAAGACTAGCGGGGGGAGTGGCAGATACGCAGTATTTT.

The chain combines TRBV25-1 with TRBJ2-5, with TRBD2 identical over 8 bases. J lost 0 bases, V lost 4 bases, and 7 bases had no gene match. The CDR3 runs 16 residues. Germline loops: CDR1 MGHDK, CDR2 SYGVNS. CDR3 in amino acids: CASSAGLAKYQETQYF. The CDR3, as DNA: TGTGCCAGCAGTGCAGGACTAGCCAAGTACCAAGAGACCCAGTACTTC.

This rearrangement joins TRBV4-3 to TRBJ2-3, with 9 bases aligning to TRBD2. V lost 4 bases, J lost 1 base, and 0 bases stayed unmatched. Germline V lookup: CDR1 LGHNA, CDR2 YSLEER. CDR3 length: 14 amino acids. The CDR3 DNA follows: TGCGCCAGCAGCCCTAGCGGGGGCACAGATACGCAGTATTTT. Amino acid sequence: CASSPSGGTDTQYF.

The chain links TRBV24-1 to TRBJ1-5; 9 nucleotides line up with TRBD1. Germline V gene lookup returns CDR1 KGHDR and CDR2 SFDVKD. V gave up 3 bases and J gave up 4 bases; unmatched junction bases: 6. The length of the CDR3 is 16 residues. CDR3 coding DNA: TGTGCCACCAGTGATAGACGAGACAGGGGGAATCAGCCCCAGCATTTT. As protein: CATSDRRDRGNQPQHF.

CDR3 region: CASSRLGQVGLSGNTIYF. CDR3 coding DNA: TGTGCCAGCAGCCGGCTCGGACAGGTGGGTCTCTCTGGAAACACCATATATTTT. This chain joins TRBV3-1 (or the pseudogene TRBV3-2) and TRBJ1-3; 7 bases match TRBD1. CDR3 length: 18 amino acids. The germline CDR1 and CDR2 sequences are LGHDT and YNNKEL (reference sequence). V was clipped by 4 bases and J by 0 bases; unmatched bases: 12.

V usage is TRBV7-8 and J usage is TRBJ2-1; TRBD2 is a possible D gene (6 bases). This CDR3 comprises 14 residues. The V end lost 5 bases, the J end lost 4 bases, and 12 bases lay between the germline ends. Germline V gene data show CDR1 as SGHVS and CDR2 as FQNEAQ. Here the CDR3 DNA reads TGTGCCAGCAGCACCATGACTAGTTACAATGAGCAGTTCTTC. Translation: CASSTMTSYNEQFF.

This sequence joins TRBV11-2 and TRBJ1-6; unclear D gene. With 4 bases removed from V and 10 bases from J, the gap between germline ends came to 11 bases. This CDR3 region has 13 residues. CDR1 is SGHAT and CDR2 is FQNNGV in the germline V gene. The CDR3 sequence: CASSSDSGSPLHF. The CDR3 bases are TGTGCCAGCAGCTCAGACTCGGGATCACCCCTCCACTTT. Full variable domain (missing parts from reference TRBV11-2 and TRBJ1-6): EAGVAQSPRYKIIEKRQSVAFWCNPISGHATLYWYQQILGQGPKLLIQFQNNGVVDDSQLPKDRFSAERLKGVDSTLKIQPAKLEDSAVYLCASSSDSGSPLHFGNGTRLTVT.

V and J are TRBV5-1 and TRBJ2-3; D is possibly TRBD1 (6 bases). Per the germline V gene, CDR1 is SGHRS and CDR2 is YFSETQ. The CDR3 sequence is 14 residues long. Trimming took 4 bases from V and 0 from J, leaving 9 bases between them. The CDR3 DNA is TGCGCCAGCAGCCTCCAGGGGAGCACAGATACGCAGTATTTT. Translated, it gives CASSLQGSTDTQYF.

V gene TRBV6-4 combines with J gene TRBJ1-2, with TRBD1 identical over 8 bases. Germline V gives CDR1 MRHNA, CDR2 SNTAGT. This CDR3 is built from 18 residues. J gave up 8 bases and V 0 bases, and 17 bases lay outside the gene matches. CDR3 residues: CASSDSPDRAAVDGGYTF. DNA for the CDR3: TGTGCCAGCAGTGACTCGCCGGACAGGGCTGCAGTCGATGGGGGCTACACCTTC.

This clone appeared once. CDR3 coding DNA: TGTGCCATCAGCCCGGGACAGGGTCCCAATGAGCAGTTCTTC. Protein sequence: CAISPGQGPNEQFF. The V gene is TRBV10-3, the J gene TRBJ2-1, with 9 nucleotides matching TRBD1. The CDR3 runs to 14 residues. After removal of 6 bases from V and 6 bases from J, the junction contained 6 bases not matched to a gene. Per germline, CDR1 ENHRY and CDR2 SYGVKD.

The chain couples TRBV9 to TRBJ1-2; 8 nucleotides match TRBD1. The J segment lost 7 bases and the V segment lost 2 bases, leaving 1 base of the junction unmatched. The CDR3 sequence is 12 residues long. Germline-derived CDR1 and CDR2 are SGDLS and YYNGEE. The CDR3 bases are TGTGCCAGCAGCGTCGACAGGGGTGGCTACACCTTC. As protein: CASSVDRGGYTF.

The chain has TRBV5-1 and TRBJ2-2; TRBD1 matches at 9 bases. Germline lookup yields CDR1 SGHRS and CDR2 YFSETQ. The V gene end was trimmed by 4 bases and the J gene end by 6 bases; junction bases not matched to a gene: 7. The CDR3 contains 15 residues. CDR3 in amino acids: CASSPGTGPPGELFF. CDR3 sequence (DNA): TGCGCCAGCAGCCCCGGGACAGGGCCACCCGGGGAGCTGTTTTTT.

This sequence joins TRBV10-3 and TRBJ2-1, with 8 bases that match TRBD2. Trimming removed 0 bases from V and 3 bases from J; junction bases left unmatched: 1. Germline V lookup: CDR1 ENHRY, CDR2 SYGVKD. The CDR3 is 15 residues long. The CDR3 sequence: CAISESGGGYNEQFF. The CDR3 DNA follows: TGTGCCATCAGTGAGTCCGGGGGGGGCTACAATGAGCAGTTCTTC.

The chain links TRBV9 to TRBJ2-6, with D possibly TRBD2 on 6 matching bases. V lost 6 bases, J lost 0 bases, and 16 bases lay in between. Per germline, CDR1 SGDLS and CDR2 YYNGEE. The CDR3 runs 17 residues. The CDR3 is CASTPRRGASGANVLTF. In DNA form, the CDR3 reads TGTGCCAGCACCCCCCGGCGCGGGGCCTCTGGGGCCAACGTCCTGACTTTC.